What follows describes a single T cell receptor (beta chain). The target antigen is unknown. The data were obtained in a study of T-cell reconstitution after alpha-beta-depleted transplantation in children. General study findings and limits: Reports say that about two months after transplant, the alpha-beta T cells came out of several hundred graft clones that had expanded.

CDR1 is SSHAT and CDR2 is FNYEAQ in the germline V gene (reference sequence). The ends were cut back, 5 bases at V and 1 base at J, with 9 bases in the middle. The CDR3 has 13 amino acids. Unique molecular identifiers were incorporated during preparation of the TCRbeta library. MiXCR was run by TCRdb on the PCR reads, yielding one entry per CDR3 protein. Among about 540,000 distinct CDR3 sequences, 25% to 30% were seen once, and the ten largest hold 30% to 40%. Source: PBMCs, taken before TCRalphabeta/CD19-depleted stem cell transplant. This receptor was obtained from a boy under three years old with Wiskott-Aldrich syndrome, due to receive a stem cell transplant. The V call is TRBV7-7, the J call TRBJ2-7, with a possible D match to TRBD1 (5 bases). The CDR3 DNA is TGTGCCAGCAGCAACGGACAATCCTACGAGCAGTACTTC. Its protein is CASSNGQSYEQYF.